This T cell receptor (beta chain) was found in a study of OX40 agonist ivuxolimab in advanced cancers. V lost 9 bases and J lost 12; bases outside the gene matches: 5. CDR3 length: 10 amino acids. TCRdb keeps only in-frame clones here, not all; method: immunoSEQ multiplex PCR. The sample carries about 110,000 clones, 85% to 95% recorded once. This clone occurred once. The antigen remains unidentified. General study results and limits: Within 6 weeks, CD4+ and CD8+ blood T cells expanded clonally at 0.1 to 3.0 mg/kg.

The source material was CD4+ or CD8+ T cells sorted from blood, sampled in a trial of the OX40 agonist ivuxolimab. The TCR sequence derives from an adult with an advanced solid tumor such as melanoma, head and neck, liver or kidney cancer. This chain joins TRBV5-3 and TRBJ2-1, with 8 bases fitting TRBD1. TRBV5-3 is labeled an ORF, and its function is uncertain. CDR3: CAKTGEVQFF. The DNA for the CDR3 is TGTGCCAAGACAGGGGAGGTGCAGTTCTTC.